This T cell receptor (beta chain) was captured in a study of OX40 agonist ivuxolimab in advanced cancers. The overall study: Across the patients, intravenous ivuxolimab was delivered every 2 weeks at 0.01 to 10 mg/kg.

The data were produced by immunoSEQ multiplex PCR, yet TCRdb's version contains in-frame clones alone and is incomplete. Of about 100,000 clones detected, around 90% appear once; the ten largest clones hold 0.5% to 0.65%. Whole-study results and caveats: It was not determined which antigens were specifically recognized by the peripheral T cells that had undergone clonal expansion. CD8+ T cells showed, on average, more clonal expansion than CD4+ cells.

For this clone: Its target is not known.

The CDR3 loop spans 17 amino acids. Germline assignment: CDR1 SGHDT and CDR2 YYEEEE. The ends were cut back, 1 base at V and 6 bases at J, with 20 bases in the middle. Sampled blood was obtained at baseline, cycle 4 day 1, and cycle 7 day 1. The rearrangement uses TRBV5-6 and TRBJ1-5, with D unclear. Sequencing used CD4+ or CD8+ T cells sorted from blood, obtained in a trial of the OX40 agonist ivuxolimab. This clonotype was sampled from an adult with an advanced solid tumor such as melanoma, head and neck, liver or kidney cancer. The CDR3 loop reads CASSLSRGTGDSQPQHF. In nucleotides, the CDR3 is TGTGCCAGCAGCTTGTCACGGGGTACCGGTGATAGTCAGCCCCAGCATTTT.